This T cell receptor (beta chain) was obtained from a study of identical twins. A universal primer site arose from template switching, and cDNA bore unique molecular identifiers. TCRdb analysed the 5' RACE reads with MiXCR anew, one entry per CDR3 protein. The sample includes about 660,000 distinct CDR3 sequences, 8.5% to 9% of them seen just once. From germline, CDR1 is LGHNA and CDR2 YSLEER. This CDR3 has 16 residues. V was trimmed by 0 bases and J by 0 bases, leaving 9 bases between them. These data were also reused for a study on yellow fever vaccine responses in identical twins.

The chain links TRBV4-3 to TRBJ2-1; no clear D gene. Sequencing was performed on PBMCs. The sequence was collected from a young woman in good health. CDR3 nucleotides: TGCGCCAGCAGCCAAGATCTTTTTAGCTCCTACAATGAGCAGTTCTTC. Protein product: CASSQDLFSSYNEQFF.